The 30 T cell receptor beta chains in this list originate from one sample, sequenced in a study of blood T cell repertoires in COVID-19. Sequencing was performed with immunoSEQ multiplex PCR; in TCRdb, only in-frame clones are kept and a portion is missing. Of 350,000 to 500,000 clones in the sample, over 75% were seen once. Sequences were obtained from PBMCs or T cells enriched from blood (not recorded which). These receptors all stem from a woman aged 18-29 years who had been exposed to COVID-19.

This chain connects TRBV28 to TRBJ1-1, with 8 positions matching TRBD1. The germline CDR1 and CDR2 sequences are MDHEN and SYDVKM. This CDR3 spans 15 amino acids. V dropped 10 bases and J dropped 1; count of bases not matched to a gene: 11. CDR3 in amino acids: CATISPGTGNTEAFF. CDR3 nucleotide sequence: TGTGCCACCATTTCTCCCGGGACAGGGAACACTGAAGCTTTCTTT.

The J gene is TRBJ1-6, the V gene TRBV11-2, with a tentative D call TRBD1 (6 bases). Germline-derived CDR1 and CDR2 are SGHAT and FQNNGV. The CDR3 is 16 amino acids. V lost 0 bases and J 7 bases, leaving 13 bases between the germline ends. The CDR3 loop reads CASSLDLGTRNSPLHF. CDR3 sequence (DNA): TGTGCCAGCAGCTTAGATCTTGGGACACGCAATTCACCCCTCCACTTT.

The CDR3: CASSLEGQGMNEQYF. In DNA, the CDR3 is TGCGCCAGCAGCTTGGAAGGACAGGGGATGAACGAGCAGTACTTC. The chain employs TRBV5-1 and TRBJ2-7, with 9 bases fitting TRBD1. With V trimmed by 0 bases and J by 5 bases, 6 bases remained unmatched. Per the germline V gene, CDR1 is SGHRS and CDR2 is YFSETQ. This CDR3 comprises 15 residues.

The sample holds one count of this clone. The chain links TRBV4-1 to TRBJ2-1; tentative D call: TRBD2 (6 bases). V gave up 1 base and J gave up 4 bases, with 14 bases separating them. Per the germline V gene, CDR1 is MGHRA and CDR2 is YSYEKL. The length of the CDR3 is 16 residues. The CDR3 here is CASSQVRSSEYNEQFF. The CDR3 DNA is TGCGCCAGCAGCCAAGTCAGGTCTAGCGAGTACAATGAGCAGTTCTTC.

CDR3 DNA sequence: TGTGCCAGCGGGTTGGGGGGAACAAGAGCCCTGAGGGAGACCCAGTACTTC. This translates into CASGLGGTRALRETQYF. The V gene is TRBV28, the J gene TRBJ2-5; weak D call: TRBD2 (6 bases). CDR1 is MDHEN, CDR2 SYDVKM, per germline. V dropped 8 bases and J dropped 5 bases, with 27 bases sitting between them. There are 17 residues in the CDR3.

The rearrangement links TRBV11-2 to TRBJ2-1, with 10 nucleotides matching TRBD2. The CDR3 has 15 residues. V dropped 1 base and J dropped 6; count of bases not matched to a gene: 3. The V gene's germline CDR1 is SGHAT and CDR2 FQNNGV. CDR3 in amino acids: CASSLARLAGNEQFF. CDR3 coding DNA: TGTGCCAGCAGCTTAGCACGACTAGCGGGCAATGAGCAGTTCTTC.

This clone came up once. The genes are TRBV27 and TRBJ1-2; 8 bases are shared with TRBD1. The germline V gene encodes CDR1 MNHEY and CDR2 SMNVEV (reference sequence). The length of the CDR3 is 13 residues. Unmatched junction bases numbered 6, after V lost 5 bases and J lost 7 bases. Here the CDR3 DNA reads TGTGCCAGCAGTCCATACAGGGGGGTTGGCTACACCTTC. Residues: CASSPYRGVGYTF.

The rearrangement uses TRBV19 and TRBJ1-5; D remains ambiguous. The CDR3 is 15 amino acids. CDR1 is LNHDA, CDR2 SQIVND, per germline (reference sequence). The V end was cut by 5 bases, the J end by 0 bases, with 11 bases between. In nucleotides, the CDR3 is TGTGCCAGTAGTGGGCTGGGCAATAGCAATCAGCCCCAGCATTTT. It specifies CASSGLGNSNQPQHF.

This sequence joins TRBV4-1 and TRBJ2-1; D might be TRBD2 (5 bases). V was pared by 1 base and J by 8 bases, with 6 bases between. CDR1 is MGHRA, CDR2 YSYEKL, per germline. The CDR3 has 12 residues. The CDR3 nucleotides read TGCGCCAGCAGCCAAGGGCGGGATGAGCAGTTCTTC. Its protein is CASSQGRDEQFF.

The V call is TRBV7-2, the J call TRBJ2-2, with TRBD1 identical over 7 bases. The V and J ends lost 1 base and 4 bases, in that order; junction bases with no gene match: 15. This CDR3 contains 19 residues. From germline, CDR1 is SGHTA and CDR2 FQGNSA. CDR3 amino acids: CASSLDRYRRGGATGELFF. CDR3 nucleotide sequence: TGTGCCAGCAGCTTAGACAGATACCGAAGAGGGGGCGCCACCGGGGAGCTGTTTTTT.

The rearrangement uses TRBV7-2 and TRBJ2-3, with D possibly TRBD1 on 6 matching bases. The CDR3 is 14 amino acids. Germline-derived CDR1 and CDR2 are SGHTA and FQGNSA. Trimming cost V 0 bases and J 2 bases, with 6 bases left between them. In nucleotides, the CDR3 is TGTGCCAGCAGCTTAGCGGGGGCCACAGATACGCAGTATTTT. Protein: CASSLAGATDTQYF.

The J gene is TRBJ2-5, the V gene TRBV9, with 9 bases that match TRBD1. Trimming took 4 bases from V and 2 from J; bases not matched to a gene: 6. The CDR3 loop spans 15 amino acids. Germline V gives CDR1 SGDLS, CDR2 YYNGEE. The CDR3 nucleotides are TGTGCCAGCAGCAGACAGGGGGGCCTTCAAGAGACCCAGTACTTC. Translating it yields CASSRQGGLQETQYF.

CDR3 protein: CASSPPRISGNTIYF. The CDR3 region has the DNA TGTGCCAGCAGCCCCCCGAGGATCTCTGGAAACACCATATATTTT. This chain links TRBV7-3 with TRBJ1-3; D is ambiguous. The CDR3 sequence is 15 residues long. Germline V CDR1 and CDR2: SGHTA, FQGTGA. V was shortened by 5 bases and J by 0 bases, with 11 bases between the two germline ends. Full variable domain (rest looked up from reference TRBV7-3 and TRBJ1-3): GAGVSQTPSNKVTEKGKYVELRCDPISGHTALYWYRQSLGQGPEFLIYFQGTGAADDSGLPNDRFFAVRPEGSVSTLKIQRTERGDSAVYLCASSPPRISGNTIYFGEGSWLTVV.

The V gene is TRBV29-1, the J gene TRBJ2-1, with a possible D match to TRBD2 (5 bases). Germline V gene sequence: CDR1 SQVTM, CDR2 ANQGSEA. V dropped 0 bases and J dropped 4 bases, with 22 bases sitting between them. This CDR3 is 18 amino acids long. DNA of the CDR3: TGCAGCGTTGAAGATAGTGGAGACTACCCAATTAGGTACAATGAGCAGTTCTTC. It yields the protein CSVEDSGDYPIRYNEQFF.

The chain joins TRBV11-3 to TRBJ2-1; TRBD2 matches 9 bases. The CDR3 length is 15 residues. V gave up 5 bases and J gave up 3 bases; unmatched junction bases: 5. CDR1 and CDR2 from the germline V gene are SGHNT and YENEEA. The CDR3 spells CASSLTSGFYNEQFF. The CDR3, as DNA: TGTGCCAGCAGCCTAACTAGCGGGTTCTACAATGAGCAGTTCTTC.

The rearrangement links TRBV6-5 to TRBJ1-5; 10 nucleotides match TRBD1. The CDR3 has 15 amino acids. Looked up from germline, CDR1 is MNHEY and CDR2 is SVGAGI. The V gene end was trimmed by 5 bases and the J gene end by 8 bases; junction bases not matched to a gene: 9. The CDR3 DNA reads TGTGCCAGCAGTACCCGGACAGGGGGGAAGGAGCCCCAGCATTTT. It encodes CASSTRTGGKEPQHF.

The CDR3 DNA sequence: TGTGCCAGTGACCTTGGACAGGGCGTTCCCCACAATGAGCAGTTCTTC. As protein: CASDLGQGVPHNEQFF. The chain links TRBV5-6 to TRBJ2-1, with 8 bases lining up with TRBD1. Germline V CDR1 and CDR2: SGHDT, YYEEEE. This CDR3 contains 16 residues. The ends lost 8 bases at V and 5 bases at J; junction bases unmatched: 15.

Comments on this clone: The sample has other DNA sequences that encode this CDR3 too. This chain connects TRBV5-1 to TRBJ2-3, with D possibly matching TRBD2 (6 bases). The CDR3 spans 14 residues. Deletions cut 0 bases from V and 3 bases from J, with 8 bases between. CDR1 SGHRS and CDR2 YFSETQ come from the germline V gene. The chain's CDR3 is CASSLASGTDTQYF. CDR3 in DNA: TGCGCCAGCAGCTTGGCGAGCGGGACAGATACGCAGTATTTT. The full variable domain, in which reference TRBV5-1 and TRBJ2-3 provide the parts outside the CDR3, is KAGVTQTPRYLIKTRGQQVTLSCSPISGHRSVSWYQQTPGQGLQFLFEYFSETQRNKGNFPGRFSGRQFSNSRSEMNVSTLELGDSALYLCASSLASGTDTQYFGPGTRLTVL.

This clone was seen only once. The rearrangement links TRBV7-9 to TRBJ2-7; 9 nucleotides line up with TRBD1. CDR3 length: 14 amino acids. V shed 5 bases and J 4 bases; nucleotides not matched to a gene: 6. Looked up from germline, CDR1 is SEHNR and CDR2 is FQNEAQ (reference sequence). The CDR3 is CASSPGTGRYEQYF. CDR3 bases: TGTGCCAGCAGCCCTGGGACAGGGAGATACGAGCAGTACTTC. Based on the CDR3 plus reference TRBV7-9 and TRBJ2-7, the full variable domain is DTGVSQNPRHKITKRGQNVTFRCDPISEHNRLYWYRQTLGQGPEFLTYFQNEAQLEKSRLLSDRFSAERPKGSFSTLEIQRTEQGDSAMYLCASSPGTGRYEQYFGPGTRLTVT.

On this clone: A read error may explain this, as a much larger clone is one base away. J is TRBJ2-1 and V is TRBV5-4, with 9 bases lining up with TRBD2. The ends lost 0 bases at V and 2 bases at J; junction bases unmatched: 0. This CDR3 region has 15 residues. From germline, CDR1 is SGHNT and CDR2 YYREEE (reference sequence). In DNA, the CDR3 is TGTGCCAGCAGCTTGGGACTAGCGGCCTACAATGAGCAGTTCTTC. Translating gives CASSLGLAAYNEQFF. The whole variable domain, filled in from reference TRBV5-4 and TRBJ2-1, reads ETGVTQSPTHLIKTRGQQVTLRCSSQSGHNTVSWYQQALGQGPQFIFQYYREEENGRGNFPPRFSGLQFPNYSSELNVNALELDDSALYLCASSLGLAAYNEQFFGPGTRLTVL.

The chain links TRBV4-1 to TRBJ2-7; 7 bases are shared with TRBD2. Germline CDR1 MGHRA, CDR2 YSYEKL. The CDR3 runs to 16 residues. The J segment lost 0 bases and the V segment lost 5 bases, leaving 10 bases of the junction unmatched. CDR3 residues: CASSSTTSKNSYEQYF. CDR3 sequence (DNA): TGCGCCAGCAGCTCCACGACTAGCAAAAACTCCTACGAGCAGTACTTC.

The chain couples TRBV13 to TRBJ2-7, with 7 bases identical to TRBD2. CDR1 is PRHDT, CDR2 FYEKMQ, per germline (reference sequence). The CDR3 has 13 residues. Losses at the gene ends were 1 base for V and 3 bases for J; bases not matched to a gene: 0. The CDR3: CASSLASGYEQYF. In DNA form, the CDR3 reads TGTGCCAGCAGCTTAGCTAGCGGCTACGAGCAGTACTTC.

The V gene is TRBV19, the J gene TRBJ2-2; the D gene is possibly TRBD1 (6 bases). Germline CDR1 and CDR2: LNHDA and SQIVND (reference sequence). The CDR3 runs to 13 residues. The V gene lost 5 bases and the J gene lost 7 bases, with 11 bases spanning the gap. The CDR3 nucleotides read TGTGCCAGTAGTTTCCAGGGGAGCGGGGAGCTGTTTTTT. Its translation: CASSFQGSGELFF.

The V and J genes are TRBV25-1 and TRBJ2-2, with 10 bases lining up with TRBD1. The CDR3 sequence is 18 residues long. J gave up 1 base and V 3 bases, and 8 bases lay outside the gene matches. Germline V gives CDR1 MGHDK, CDR2 SYGVNS. CDR3 sequence: CASSDPMRTGGNTGELFF. The CDR3 DNA reads as TGTGCCAGCAGTGACCCAATGCGGACAGGGGGGAACACCGGGGAGCTGTTTTTT.

V usage is TRBV9 and J usage is TRBJ2-3, with TRBD2 matching over 10 bases. CDR1 SGDLS and CDR2 YYNGEE come from the germline V gene. The ends lost 2 bases at V and 2 bases at J; junction bases unmatched: 5. The length of the CDR3 is 16 residues. CDR3 in DNA: TGTGCCAGCAGCGTGACAGCGGGAGGGCCCACAGATACGCAGTATTTT. Translated, it gives CASSVTAGGPTDTQYF.

J is TRBJ2-1 and V is TRBV6-5; the D gene is possibly TRBD1 (6 bases). Germline V gene data show CDR1 as MNHEY and CDR2 as SVGAGI. The CDR3 is 15 residues long. Deletions cut 5 bases from V and 2 bases from J, with 13 bases between. This CDR3 reads CASSTSGTPYNEQFF. CDR3 bases: TGTGCCAGCAGTACGTCCGGGACACCCTACAATGAGCAGTTCTTC.

The chain is built from TRBV29-1 and TRBJ2-6; 9 nucleotides match TRBD1. The CDR3 is 15 residues long. In germline, CDR1 is SQVTM, CDR2 ANQGSEA. The trim removed 4 bases at V and 1 base at J, leaving 2 bases unmatched. CDR3 residues: CSVGDRVSGANVLTF. Written as DNA, the CDR3 is TGCAGCGTTGGGGACAGGGTGTCTGGGGCCAACGTCCTGACTTTC.

This rearrangement joins TRBV4-1 to TRBJ2-1; perhaps TRBD1 as D (5 bases). The germline gives CDR1 MGHRA, CDR2 YSYEKL. Trimming removed 1 base from V and 4 bases from J, with 11 bases in between. The CDR3 runs to 15 residues. DNA for the CDR3: TGCGCCAGCAGCCAAGCCAGGGCTATGTACAATGAGCAGTTCTTC. This gives the protein CASSQARAMYNEQFF.

The genes are TRBV29-1 and TRBJ1-1; 8 nucleotides line up with TRBD1. The CDR3 length is 14 residues. Germline V gene sequence: CDR1 SQVTM, CDR2 ANQGSEA. J was trimmed by 1 base and V by 5 bases; bases with no gene match: 6. This chain's CDR3 is CSVRAGGKNTEAFF. CDR3 DNA: TGCAGCGTTCGGGCAGGGGGCAAGAACACTGAAGCTTTCTTT.

This clone was detected a few times. This chain connects TRBV18 to TRBJ1-3; tentatively, D is TRBD1 (5 bases). The CDR3 loop spans 14 amino acids. Germline assignment: CDR1 KGHSH and CDR2 LQKENI. V was pared by 5 bases and J by 0 bases, with 8 bases between. CDR3 sequence (DNA): TGTGCCAGCTCAGGGGCCACCTCTGGAAACACCATATATTTT. This codes for CASSGATSGNTIYF.